One T cell receptor beta chain is described in this entry. Its specificity is unknown. This entry is derived from a study of shared clonotypes between healthy human individuals. Naive CD8 cells comprised CD45RO-negative, CCR7-positively selected cells, excluding terminally differentiated effector memory CD45RA+ cells. General observations from the study: Relative to their counterparts shared across all four donors, non-shared clonotypes exhibited diminished generation probabilities. Donor scarcity curtailed the genetic and exposure-history diversity represented herein. Estimated richness was generally greater in naive than memory subsets.

Assay: immunoSEQ multiplex PCR; the TCRdb copy retains only in-frame clones and omits some. Of about 1,900,000 clones in the sample, about 95% were seen once. The CDR3 has 13 amino acids. Germline V gene lookup returns CDR1 MNHEY and CDR2 SMNVEV (reference sequence). Trimming removed 5 bases from V and 4 bases from J, with 11 bases in between. The sequence was obtained from a man younger than 35 in good health. The rearrangement links TRBV27 to TRBJ1-2; no firm D call. The sequenced material came from naive CD8+ T cells sorted from blood. In DNA form, the CDR3 reads TGTGCCAGCAGTCCCGGCAGCCTCTATGGCTACACCTTC. It is translated as CASSPGSLYGYTF.